Each of the 6 T cell receptor beta chains below was sequenced from the same sample in a study of blood T cell repertoires in COVID-19. Sequenced by immunoSEQ multiplex PCR; TCRdb stores in-frame clones only, minus some. Of approximately 260,000 clones listed, approximately 90% are singletons. Sequenced sample: peripheral blood. The receptors derive from a man aged 18 to 30 with active or convalescent COVID-19.

The J gene is TRBJ1-1, the V gene TRBV5-4; 10 bases match TRBD1. CDR3 length: 12 residues. CDR1 and CDR2 from the germline V gene are SGHNT and YYREEE (reference sequence). V dropped 10 bases and J dropped 3; count of bases not matched to a gene: 3. Here the CDR3 reads CAAGQGDTEAFF. CDR3 DNA: TGTGCCGCCGGACAGGGGGACACTGAAGCTTTCTTT.

The rearrangement uses TRBV3-1 (or the pseudogene TRBV3-2) and TRBJ1-6, with a tentative D call TRBD1 (6 bases). The CDR3 length is 16 residues. Germline V lookup: CDR1 LGHDT, CDR2 YNNKEL (reference sequence). V was pared by 1 base and J by 7 bases, with 14 bases between. CDR3 sequence reads: CASSQGEGTGNSPLHF. CDR3 in DNA: TGTGCCAGCAGCCAAGGAGAAGGTACAGGGAATTCACCCCTCCACTTT.

This chain uses TRBV5-6 with TRBJ2-7, with TRBD2 matching over 10 bases. Unmatched junction bases numbered 6, after V lost 1 base and J lost 5 bases. CDR3 length: 15 residues. Germline CDR1 is SGHDT and CDR2 is YYEEEE. The CDR3 loop reads CASSLLAGVSHEQYF. The DNA of the CDR3 is TGTGCCAGCAGCTTGCTAGCGGGAGTATCCCACGAGCAGTACTTC.

The rearrangement uses TRBV9 and TRBJ2-1, with no clear D. The V end was cut by 0 bases, the J end by 5 bases, with 12 bases between. The CDR3 totals 15 residues. Germline CDR1 reads SGDLS; CDR2 reads YYNGEE. The CDR3: CASSVVPTADNEQFF. Here the CDR3 DNA reads TGTGCCAGCAGCGTAGTTCCCACAGCAGACAATGAGCAGTTCTTC.

The genes are TRBV7-9 and TRBJ2-3; D may be TRBD2 (5 bases). Trimming pared 0 bases from V and 5 bases from J, leaving 15 bases between. The germline V gene encodes CDR1 SEHNR and CDR2 FQNEAQ (reference sequence). This CDR3 spans 16 amino acids. The CDR3 loop is CASSLAPKRPGDTQYF. The DNA for the CDR3 is TGTGCCAGCAGCTTAGCCCCTAAGCGGCCTGGAGATACGCAGTATTTT.

The chain has TRBV7-6 and TRBJ2-5; the D is unclear. The germline V and J ends were trimmed by 5 bases and 2 bases, with 6 bases remaining between them. In germline, CDR1 is SGHVS, CDR2 FNYEAQ. The length of the CDR3 is 12 residues. The CDR3 bases are TGTGCCAGCAGCCCACGGCAAGAGACCCAGTACTTC. Encoded protein: CASSPRQETQYF.